This TCR beta chain was documented in a study of blood T cell repertoires in COVID-19. Here immunoSEQ multiplex PCR was the method, and the copy in TCRdb shows in-frame clones only, minus some. The sample has under 40,000 clones; roughly 88% are singletons. Germline-derived CDR1 and CDR2 are SGHDN and FVKESK. The CDR3 is 15 amino acids. J was trimmed by 5 bases and V by 4 bases; bases with no gene match: 8. The chain joins TRBV14 to TRBJ1-1, with 9 nucleotides matching TRBD1. This sequence was found in a man between 65 and 85 years old with active COVID-19. Sample: peripheral blood. The CDR3 DNA sequence: TGTGCCAGCAGCCGTTGGACAGGGGTCCGGACTGAAGCTTTCTTT. Translating gives CASSRWTGVRTEAFF.